This T cell receptor (beta chain) was sequenced in a study of T cell responses to AZD1222 COVID-19 vaccine. About the research overall: Second-dose recipients at about 4 or about 12 weeks were treated as one pooled group.

As for this clone: Its antigen is still unknown.

The CDR3 sequence is 13 residues long. V was shortened by 2 bases and J by 4 bases, with 8 bases between the two germline ends. The germline V gene has CDR1 KGHSH and CDR2 LQKENI. The study, taken as a whole, reports: At baseline, seropositivity was found in only a handful of AZD1222 recipients. Elevations in Spike-specific TCR breadth and depth followed administration of two AZD1222 doses. Vaccine-associated CD4 TCRs ranged over spike, dominating at 160-218 and 743-854.

This table comes from immunoSEQ multiplex PCR, and its TCRdb copy is limited to in-frame clones, with some not included. The data show about 180,000 clones, about 86% seen once. The source is an adult in good health. The chain couples TRBV18 to TRBJ1-2; D gene ambiguous. Material: peripheral blood, obtained on day 0 of AZD1222 vaccination. The chain's CDR3 is CASSPEQLYGYTF. Here the CDR3 DNA reads TGTGCCAGCTCACCAGAACAGCTCTATGGCTACACCTTC. Supplemented by reference TRBV18 and TRBJ1-2, the full variable domain reads NAGVMQNPRHLVRRRGQEARLRCSPMKGHSHVYWYRQLPEEGLKFMVYLQKENIIDESGMPKERFSAEFPKEGPSILRIQQVVRGDSAAYFCASSPEQLYGYTFGSGTRLTVV.